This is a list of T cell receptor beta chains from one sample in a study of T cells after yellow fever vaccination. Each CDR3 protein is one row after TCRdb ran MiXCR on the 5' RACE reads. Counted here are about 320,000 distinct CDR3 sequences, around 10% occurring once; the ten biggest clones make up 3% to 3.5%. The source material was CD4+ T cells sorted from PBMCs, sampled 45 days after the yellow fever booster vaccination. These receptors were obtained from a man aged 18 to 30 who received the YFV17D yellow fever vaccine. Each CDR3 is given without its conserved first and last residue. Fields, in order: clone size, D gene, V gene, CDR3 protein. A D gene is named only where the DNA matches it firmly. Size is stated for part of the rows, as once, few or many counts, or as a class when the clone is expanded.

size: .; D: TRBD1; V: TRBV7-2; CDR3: ASSLRGQGTDTQY
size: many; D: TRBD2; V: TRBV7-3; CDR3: ASSLAGVDQETQY
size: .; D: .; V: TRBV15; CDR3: ATSRDLAGGRATPH
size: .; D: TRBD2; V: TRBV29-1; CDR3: SPQLAGGSTDTQY
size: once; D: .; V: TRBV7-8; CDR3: ASSPRYGTTVTEAF
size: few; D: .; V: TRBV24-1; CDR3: ATSDNRGSTDTQY
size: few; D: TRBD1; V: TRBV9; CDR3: ASSKLGQGSSYEQY
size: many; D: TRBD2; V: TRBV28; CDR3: ASSFSGGSYNEQF
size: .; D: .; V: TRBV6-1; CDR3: ASSELAEYGYT
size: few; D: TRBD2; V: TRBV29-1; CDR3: SVGVAGGRETQY
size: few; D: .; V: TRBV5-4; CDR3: ASSLAAHSQGYT
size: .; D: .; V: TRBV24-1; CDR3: ATSDLSVALAKNIQY
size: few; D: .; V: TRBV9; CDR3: ASSVESYNEQF
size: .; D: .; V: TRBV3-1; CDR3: ASSQDVRTFTYEQY
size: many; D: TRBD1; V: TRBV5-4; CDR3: ASSVGRGQDQPQH
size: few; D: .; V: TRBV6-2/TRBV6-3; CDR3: ASSYSGGYQPQH
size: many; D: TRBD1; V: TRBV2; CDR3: ASSLTGRSGELF
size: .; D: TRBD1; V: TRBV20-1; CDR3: SAGQGGRQPQH
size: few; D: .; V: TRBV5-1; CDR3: ASSFGGDNQPQH
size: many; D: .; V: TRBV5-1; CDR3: ASTDPAGAKNIQY
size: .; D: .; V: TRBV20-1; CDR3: SASPLRDYGYT
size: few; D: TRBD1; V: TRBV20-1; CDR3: SASPPFGQGEVNEQF
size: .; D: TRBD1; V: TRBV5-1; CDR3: ASSPGTGAGNTIY
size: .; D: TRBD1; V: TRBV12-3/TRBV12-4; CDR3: ASSSGAGTGVTDTQY
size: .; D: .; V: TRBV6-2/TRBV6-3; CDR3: ASSTLYEQY
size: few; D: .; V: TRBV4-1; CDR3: ASSQAGIGEKLF
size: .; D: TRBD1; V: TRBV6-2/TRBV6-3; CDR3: ASSMDREVNQPQH
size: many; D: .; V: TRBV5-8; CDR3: ASSLEIYNEQF
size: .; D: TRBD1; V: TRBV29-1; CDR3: SVRGQGENEKLF
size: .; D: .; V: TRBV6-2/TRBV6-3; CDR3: ASSYPGHTEAF
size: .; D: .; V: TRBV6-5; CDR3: ASSGRGTNYGYT
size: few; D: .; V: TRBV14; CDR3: ASSQARGPWGYT
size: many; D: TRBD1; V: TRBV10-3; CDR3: AIRRQGATGELF
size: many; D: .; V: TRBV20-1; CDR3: SARREGNQPQH
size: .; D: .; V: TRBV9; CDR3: ASSARRARETTEAF
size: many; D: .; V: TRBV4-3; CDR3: ASSQEPGLKQYNEQF
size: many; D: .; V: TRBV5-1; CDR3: ASSRGESYNEQF
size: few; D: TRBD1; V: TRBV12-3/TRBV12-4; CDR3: ASSPTGSGYT
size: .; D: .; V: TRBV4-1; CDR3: ASSHFNYGYT
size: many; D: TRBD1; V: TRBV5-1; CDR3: ASRSGTAQETQY